These 9 T cell receptor beta chains were sequenced from one sample in a study of T cell repertoires in cytomegalovirus infection. TCRdb re-analysed the reads in MiXCR, keeping a single row per CDR3 protein. The profile shows about 270,000 distinct CDR3 sequences, roughly 21% of them singletons. These TCRs are of unknown antigen specificity. Specimen: cultured PBMCs, collected from culture after CMV antigen stimulation. Source of these receptors: a human donor in good health (CMV status not recorded). Some clones in this sample may be carry-over from other donors' samples.

The CDR3 here is CASSRERELFF. The CDR3 bases are TGTGCCAGCAGTCGGGAGAGGGAGCTGTTTTTT. The chain links TRBV7-9 to TRBJ2-2; D might be TRBD2 (6 bases). Germline V gene data show CDR1 as SEHNR and CDR2 as FQNEAQ (reference sequence). V was pared by 6 bases and J by 9 bases, with 8 bases between. This CDR3 comprises 11 residues.

This clonotype showed up just a few times. The CDR3 reads CASSFSGIAGELFF. In DNA form, the CDR3 reads TGTGCCAGCAGCTTTAGCGGGATAGCCGGGGAGCTGTTTTTT. This rearrangement joins TRBV7-3 to TRBJ2-2, with 8 nucleotides matching TRBD2. Unmatched junction bases numbered 3, after V lost 3 bases and J lost 6 bases. The CDR3 runs 14 residues. Germline V lookup: CDR1 SGHTA, CDR2 FQGTGA.

This clonotype was picked up a small number of times. The J gene is TRBJ2-5, the V gene TRBV5-1, with 8 bases aligning to TRBD2. The J segment lost 2 bases and the V segment lost 4 bases, leaving 4 bases of the junction unmatched. CDR3 length equals 14 residues. The germline gives CDR1 SGHRS, CDR2 YFSETQ. The CDR3 protein is CASSRIAGQETQYF. The CDR3 DNA reads as TGCGCCAGCAGCAGAATAGCGGGACAAGAGACCCAGTACTTC.

The sample holds many counts of this clonotype. V is TRBV10-3 and J is TRBJ1-1; 7 bases are shared with TRBD1. Germline lookup yields CDR1 ENHRY and CDR2 SYGVKD. V shed 6 bases, J shed 4 bases, and the junction held 8 bases outside the gene matches. The CDR3 contains 14 residues. The CDR3 DNA reads as TGTGCCATCAGCCCCAGGGGGGACGGCACTGAAGCTTTCTTT. This codes for CAISPRGDGTEAFF.

V is TRBV7-2 and J is TRBJ1-1; 7 positions agree with TRBD1. The V gene's germline CDR1 is SGHTA and CDR2 FQGNSA. V shed 3 bases and J 1 base; nucleotides not matched to a gene: 11. The CDR3 consists of 17 residues. For the CDR3, the DNA is TGTGCCAGCAGCTTCGGGACAGCGAAACAAAAGAACACTGAAGCTTTCTTT. Encoded protein: CASSFGTAKQKNTEAFF.

This clonotype occurred a few times. V is TRBV5-1 and J is TRBJ2-3; D might be TRBD2 (5 bases). Germline CDR1 is SGHRS and CDR2 is YFSETQ. Trimming pared 0 bases from V and 3 bases from J, leaving 8 bases between. The CDR3 has 14 amino acids. The CDR3 DNA reads TGCGCCAGCAGCTTGGCTGGGGAGACAGATACGCAGTATTTT. Residues: CASSLAGETDTQYF.

This clonotype was picked up many times. The chain couples TRBV7-9 to TRBJ2-1, with a possible D match to TRBD2 (6 bases). The CDR3 spans 18 residues. The germline V gene has CDR1 SEHNR and CDR2 FQNEAQ (reference sequence). The ends were cut back, 1 base at V and 5 bases at J, with 21 bases in the middle. Here the CDR3 DNA reads TGTGCCAGCAGCTTAGAACATGGGACTGGCTTCCAGAACAATGAGCAGTTCTTC. Translation: CASSLEHGTGFQNNEQFF.

The sample holds many counts of this clonotype. The chain links TRBV20-1 to TRBJ2-7; TRBD2 matches at 7 bases. This CDR3 region has 14 residues. Germline CDR1 DFQATT, CDR2 SNEGSKA (reference sequence). The ends lost 3 bases at V and 3 bases at J; junction bases unmatched: 8. This chain's CDR3 is CSASPGLVLYEQYF. CDR3 DNA sequence: TGCAGTGCTAGTCCTGGACTAGTTCTCTACGAGCAGTACTTC.

The chain has TRBV4-3 and TRBJ2-7; weak D call: TRBD1 (7 bases). The CDR3 totals 15 residues. Trimming shortened V by 0 bases and J by 4 bases, and 13 bases separated the two germline ends. Germline values: CDR1 LGHNA, CDR2 YSLEER. In nucleotides, the CDR3 is TGCGCCAGCAGCCAAGAGGCCAGGGGGAGGTACGAGCAGTACTTC. Translated, it gives CASSQEARGRYEQYF.